This T cell receptor (beta chain) was identified in a study of OX40 agonist ivuxolimab in advanced cancers. Study-level background: It was permissible to have had prior anti-PD-1, anti-PD-L1 or anti-CTLA-4 therapy, and about 40% had some.

TCRdb's copy holds only in-frame clones and misses some; the assay was immunoSEQ multiplex PCR. This table has tens of thousands of clones, roughly 82% appearing once. CDR3 length: 16 amino acids. Germline V gives CDR1 LNHNV, CDR2 YYDKDF (reference sequence). Trimming stripped 1 base from V and 0 bases from J, with 11 bases between. The chain carries TRBV15 and TRBJ2-3; no firm D call. The sample here was CD4+ or CD8+ T cells sorted from blood, taken in a trial of the OX40 agonist ivuxolimab. This TCR was recovered from an adult with an advanced solid tumor such as melanoma, head and neck, liver or kidney cancer. The CDR3, as DNA: TGTGCCACCAGCAGAGGTTCGCGGATTAGCACAGATACGCAGTATTTT. Its protein product is CATSRGSRISTDTQYF.